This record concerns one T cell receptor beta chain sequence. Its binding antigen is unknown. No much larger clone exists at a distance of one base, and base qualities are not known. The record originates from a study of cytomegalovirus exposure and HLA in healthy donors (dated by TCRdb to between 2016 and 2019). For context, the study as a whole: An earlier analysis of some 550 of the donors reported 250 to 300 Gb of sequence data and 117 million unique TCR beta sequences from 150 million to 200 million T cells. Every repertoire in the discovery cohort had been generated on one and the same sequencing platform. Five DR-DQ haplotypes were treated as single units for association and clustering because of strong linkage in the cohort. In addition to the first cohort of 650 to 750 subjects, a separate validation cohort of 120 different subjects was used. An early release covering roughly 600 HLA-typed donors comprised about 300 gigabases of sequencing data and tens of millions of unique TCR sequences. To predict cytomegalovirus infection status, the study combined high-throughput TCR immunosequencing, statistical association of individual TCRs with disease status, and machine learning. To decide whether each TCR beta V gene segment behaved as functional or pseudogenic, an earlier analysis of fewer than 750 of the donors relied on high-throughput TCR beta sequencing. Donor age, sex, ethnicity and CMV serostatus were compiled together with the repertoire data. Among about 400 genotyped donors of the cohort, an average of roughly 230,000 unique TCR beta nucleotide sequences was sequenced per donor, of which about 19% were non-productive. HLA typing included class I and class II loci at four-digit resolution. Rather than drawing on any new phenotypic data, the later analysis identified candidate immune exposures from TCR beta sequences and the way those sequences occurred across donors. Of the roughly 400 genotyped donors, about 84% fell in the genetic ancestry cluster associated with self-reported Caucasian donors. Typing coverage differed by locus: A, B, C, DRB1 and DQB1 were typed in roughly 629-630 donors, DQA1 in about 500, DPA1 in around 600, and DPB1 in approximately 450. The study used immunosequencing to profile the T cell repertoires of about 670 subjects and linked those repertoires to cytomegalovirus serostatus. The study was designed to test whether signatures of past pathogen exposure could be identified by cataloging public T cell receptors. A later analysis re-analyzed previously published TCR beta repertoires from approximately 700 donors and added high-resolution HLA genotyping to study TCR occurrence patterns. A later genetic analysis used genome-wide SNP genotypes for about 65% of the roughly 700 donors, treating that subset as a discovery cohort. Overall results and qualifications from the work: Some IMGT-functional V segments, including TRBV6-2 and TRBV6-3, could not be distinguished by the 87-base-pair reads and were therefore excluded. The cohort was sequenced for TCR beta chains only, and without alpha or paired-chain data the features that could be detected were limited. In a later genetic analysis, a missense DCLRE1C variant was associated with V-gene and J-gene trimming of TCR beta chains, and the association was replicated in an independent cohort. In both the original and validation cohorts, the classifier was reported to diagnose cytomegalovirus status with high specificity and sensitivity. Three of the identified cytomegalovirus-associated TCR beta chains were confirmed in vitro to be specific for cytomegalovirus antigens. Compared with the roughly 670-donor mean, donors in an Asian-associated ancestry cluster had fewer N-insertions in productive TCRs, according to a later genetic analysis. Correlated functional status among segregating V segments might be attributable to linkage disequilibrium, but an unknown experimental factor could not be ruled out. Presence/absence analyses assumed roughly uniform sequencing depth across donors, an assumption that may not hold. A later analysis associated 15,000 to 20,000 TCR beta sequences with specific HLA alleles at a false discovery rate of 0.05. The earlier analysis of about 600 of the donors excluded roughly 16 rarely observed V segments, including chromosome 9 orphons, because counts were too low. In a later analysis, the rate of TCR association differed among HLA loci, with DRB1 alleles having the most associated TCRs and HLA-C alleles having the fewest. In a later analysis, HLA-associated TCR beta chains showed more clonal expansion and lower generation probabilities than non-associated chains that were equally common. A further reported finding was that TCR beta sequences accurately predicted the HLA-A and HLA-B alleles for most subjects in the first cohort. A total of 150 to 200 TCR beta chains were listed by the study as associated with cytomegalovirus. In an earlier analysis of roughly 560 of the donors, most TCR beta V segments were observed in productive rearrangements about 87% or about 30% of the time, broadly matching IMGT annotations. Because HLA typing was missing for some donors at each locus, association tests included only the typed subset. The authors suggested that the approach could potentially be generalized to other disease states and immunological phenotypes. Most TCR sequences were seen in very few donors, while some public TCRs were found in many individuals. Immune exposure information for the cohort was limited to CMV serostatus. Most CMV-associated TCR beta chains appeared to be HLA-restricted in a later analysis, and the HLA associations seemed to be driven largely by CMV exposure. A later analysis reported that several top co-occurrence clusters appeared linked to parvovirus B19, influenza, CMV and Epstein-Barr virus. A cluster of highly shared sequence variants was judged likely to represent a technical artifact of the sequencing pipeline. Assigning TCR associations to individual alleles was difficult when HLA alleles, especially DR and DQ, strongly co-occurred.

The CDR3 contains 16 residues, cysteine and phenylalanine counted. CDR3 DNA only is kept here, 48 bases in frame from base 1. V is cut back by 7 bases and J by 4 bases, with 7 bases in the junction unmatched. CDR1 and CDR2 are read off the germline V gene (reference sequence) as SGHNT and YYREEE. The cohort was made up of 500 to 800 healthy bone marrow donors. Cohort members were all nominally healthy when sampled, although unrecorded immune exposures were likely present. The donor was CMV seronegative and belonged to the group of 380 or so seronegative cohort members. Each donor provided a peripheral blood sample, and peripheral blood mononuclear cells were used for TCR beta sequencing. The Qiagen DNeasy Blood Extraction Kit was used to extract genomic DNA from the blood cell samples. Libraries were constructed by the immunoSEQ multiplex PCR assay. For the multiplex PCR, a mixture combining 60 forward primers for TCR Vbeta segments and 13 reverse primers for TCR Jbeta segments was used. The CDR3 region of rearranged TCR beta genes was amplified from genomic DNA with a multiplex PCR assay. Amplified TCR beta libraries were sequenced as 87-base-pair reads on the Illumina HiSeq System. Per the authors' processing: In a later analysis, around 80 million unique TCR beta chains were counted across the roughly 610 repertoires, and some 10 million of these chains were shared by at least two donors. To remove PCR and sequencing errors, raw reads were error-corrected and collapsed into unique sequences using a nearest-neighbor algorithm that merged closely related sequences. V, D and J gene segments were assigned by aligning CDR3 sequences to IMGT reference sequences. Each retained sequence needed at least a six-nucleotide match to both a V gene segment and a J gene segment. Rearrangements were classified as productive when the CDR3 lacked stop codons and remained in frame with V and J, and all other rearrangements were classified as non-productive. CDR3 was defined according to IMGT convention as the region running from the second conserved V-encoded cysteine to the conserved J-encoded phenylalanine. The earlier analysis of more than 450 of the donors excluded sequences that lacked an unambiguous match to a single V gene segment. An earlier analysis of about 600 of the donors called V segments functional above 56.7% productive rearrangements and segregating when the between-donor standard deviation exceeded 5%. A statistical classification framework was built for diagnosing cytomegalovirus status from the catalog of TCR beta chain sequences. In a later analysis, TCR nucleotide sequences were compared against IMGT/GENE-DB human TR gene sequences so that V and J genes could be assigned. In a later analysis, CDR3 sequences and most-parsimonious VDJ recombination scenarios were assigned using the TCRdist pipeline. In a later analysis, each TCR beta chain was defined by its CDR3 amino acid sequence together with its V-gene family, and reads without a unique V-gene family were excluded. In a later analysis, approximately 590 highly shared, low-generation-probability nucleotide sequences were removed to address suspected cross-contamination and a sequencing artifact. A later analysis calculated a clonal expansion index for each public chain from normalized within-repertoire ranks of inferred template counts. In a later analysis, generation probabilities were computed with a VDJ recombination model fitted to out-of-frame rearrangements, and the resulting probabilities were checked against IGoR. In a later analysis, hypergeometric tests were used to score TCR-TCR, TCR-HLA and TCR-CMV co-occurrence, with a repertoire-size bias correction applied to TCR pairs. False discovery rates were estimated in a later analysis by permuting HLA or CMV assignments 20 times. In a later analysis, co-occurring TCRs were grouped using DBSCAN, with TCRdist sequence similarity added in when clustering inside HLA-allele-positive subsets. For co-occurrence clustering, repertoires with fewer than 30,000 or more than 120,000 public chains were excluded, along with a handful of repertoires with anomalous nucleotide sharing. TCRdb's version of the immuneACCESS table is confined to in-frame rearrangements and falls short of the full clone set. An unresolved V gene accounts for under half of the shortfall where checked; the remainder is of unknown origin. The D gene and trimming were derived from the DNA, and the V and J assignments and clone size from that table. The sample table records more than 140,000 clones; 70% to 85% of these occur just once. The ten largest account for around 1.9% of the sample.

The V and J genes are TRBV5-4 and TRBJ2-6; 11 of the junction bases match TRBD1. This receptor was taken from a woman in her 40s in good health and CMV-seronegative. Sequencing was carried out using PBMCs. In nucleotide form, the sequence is TGTGCCAGCTTCCGGGACAGGGGGGCAGGGGCCAACGTCCTGACTTTC. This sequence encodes CASFRDRGAGANVLTF.